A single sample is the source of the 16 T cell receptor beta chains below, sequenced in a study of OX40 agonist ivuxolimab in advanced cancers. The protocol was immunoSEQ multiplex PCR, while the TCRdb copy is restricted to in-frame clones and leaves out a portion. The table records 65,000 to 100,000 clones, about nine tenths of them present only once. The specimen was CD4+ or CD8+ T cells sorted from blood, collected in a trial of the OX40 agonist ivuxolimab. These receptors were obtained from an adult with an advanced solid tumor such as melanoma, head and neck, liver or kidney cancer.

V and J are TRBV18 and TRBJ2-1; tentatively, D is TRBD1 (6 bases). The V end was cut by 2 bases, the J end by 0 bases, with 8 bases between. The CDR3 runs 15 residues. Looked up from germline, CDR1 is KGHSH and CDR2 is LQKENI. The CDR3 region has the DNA TGTGCCAGCTCACCAGGGGGCCGCTCCTACAATGAGCAGTTCTTC. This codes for CASSPGGRSYNEQFF.

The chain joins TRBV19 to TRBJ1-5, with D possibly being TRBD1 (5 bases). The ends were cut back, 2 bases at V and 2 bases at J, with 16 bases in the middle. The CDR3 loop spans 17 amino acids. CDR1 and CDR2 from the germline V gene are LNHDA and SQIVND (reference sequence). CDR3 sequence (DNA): TGTGCCAGTAGTATACTCACCGTGGGGGTACGCAATCAGCCCCAGCATTTT. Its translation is CASSILTVGVRNQPQHF.

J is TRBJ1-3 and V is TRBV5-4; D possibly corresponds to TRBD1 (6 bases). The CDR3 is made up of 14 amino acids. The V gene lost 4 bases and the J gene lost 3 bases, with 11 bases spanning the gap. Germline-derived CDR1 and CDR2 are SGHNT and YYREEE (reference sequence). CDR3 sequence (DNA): TGTGCCAGCAGCCTGGACAGCTTTGGAAACACCATATATTTT. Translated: CASSLDSFGNTIYF.

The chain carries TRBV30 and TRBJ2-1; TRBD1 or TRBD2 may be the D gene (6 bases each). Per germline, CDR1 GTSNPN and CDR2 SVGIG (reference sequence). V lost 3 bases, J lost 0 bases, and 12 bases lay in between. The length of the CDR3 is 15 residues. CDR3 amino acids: CAWSGGRSSYNEQFF. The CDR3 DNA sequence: TGTGCCTGGAGCGGGGGCCGAAGCTCCTACAATGAGCAGTTCTTC.

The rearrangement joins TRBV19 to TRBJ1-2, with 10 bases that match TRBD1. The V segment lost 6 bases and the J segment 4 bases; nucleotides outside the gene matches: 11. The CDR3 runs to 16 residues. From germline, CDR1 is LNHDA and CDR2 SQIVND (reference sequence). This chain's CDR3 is CASRLNRDRGSYGYTF. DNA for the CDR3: TGTGCCAGTAGACTTAACCGGGACAGGGGTTCCTATGGCTACACCTTC.

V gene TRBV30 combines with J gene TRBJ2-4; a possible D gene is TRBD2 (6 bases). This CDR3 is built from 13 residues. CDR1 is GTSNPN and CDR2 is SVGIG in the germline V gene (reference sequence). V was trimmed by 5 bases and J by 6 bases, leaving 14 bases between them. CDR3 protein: CAWSNTGVNIQYF. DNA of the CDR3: TGTGCCTGGTCCAACACGGGGGTAAACATTCAGTACTTC.

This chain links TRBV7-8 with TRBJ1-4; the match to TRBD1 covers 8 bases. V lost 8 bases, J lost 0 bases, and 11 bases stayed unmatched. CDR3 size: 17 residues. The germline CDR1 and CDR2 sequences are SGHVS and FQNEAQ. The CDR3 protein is CASVRDRGLTTNEKLFF. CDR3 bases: TGTGCCAGCGTCAGAGACAGGGGCCTTACAACTAATGAAAAACTGTTTTTT.

The CDR3 loop reads CSVAGDNQPQHF. The CDR3 DNA follows: TGCAGCGTTGCAGGGGATAATCAGCCCCAGCATTTT. The chain carries TRBV29-1 and TRBJ1-5, with D perhaps matching TRBD1 (6 bases). From germline, CDR1 is SQVTM and CDR2 ANQGSEA. V lost 4 bases and J 4 bases, leaving 8 bases between the germline ends. This CDR3 contains 12 residues.

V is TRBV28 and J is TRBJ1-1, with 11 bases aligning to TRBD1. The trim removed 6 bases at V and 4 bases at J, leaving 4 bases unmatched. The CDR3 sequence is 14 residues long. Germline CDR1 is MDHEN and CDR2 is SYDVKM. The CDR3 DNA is TGTGCCAGCAGGACCGGGACAGGGGGCACTGAAGCTTTCTTT. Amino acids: CASRTGTGGTEAFF. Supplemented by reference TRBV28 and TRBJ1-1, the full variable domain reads DVKVTQSSRYLVKRTGEKVFLECVQDMDHENMFWYRQDPGLGLRLIYFSYDVKMKEKGDIPEGYSVSREKKERFSLILESASTNQTSMYLCASRTGTGGTEAFFGQGTRLTVV.

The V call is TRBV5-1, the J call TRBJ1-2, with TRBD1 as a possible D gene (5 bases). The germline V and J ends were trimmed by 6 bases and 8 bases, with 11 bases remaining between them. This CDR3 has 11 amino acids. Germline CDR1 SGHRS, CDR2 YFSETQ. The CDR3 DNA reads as TGCGCCAGCACCGGGGGGGAAGGCTACACCTTC. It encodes CASTGGEGYTF.

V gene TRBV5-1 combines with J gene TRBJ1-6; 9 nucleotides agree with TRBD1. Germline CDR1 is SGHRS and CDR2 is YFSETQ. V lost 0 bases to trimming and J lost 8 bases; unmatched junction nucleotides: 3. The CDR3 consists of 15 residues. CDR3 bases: TGCGCCAGCAGCTTGGCGGGGACAGGGTATTCACCCCTCCACTTT. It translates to CASSLAGTGYSPLHF.

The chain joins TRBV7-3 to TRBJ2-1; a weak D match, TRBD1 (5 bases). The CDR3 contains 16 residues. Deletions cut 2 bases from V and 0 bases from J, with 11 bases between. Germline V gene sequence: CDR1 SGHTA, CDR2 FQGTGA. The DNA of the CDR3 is TGTGCCAGCAGCTTATCCCCAGACAGCTCCTACAATGAGCAGTTCTTC. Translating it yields CASSLSPDSSYNEQFF.

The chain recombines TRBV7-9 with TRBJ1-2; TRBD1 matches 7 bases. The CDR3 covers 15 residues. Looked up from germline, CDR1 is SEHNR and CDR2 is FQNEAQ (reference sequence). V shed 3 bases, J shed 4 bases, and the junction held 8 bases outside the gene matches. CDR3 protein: CASSFTGAVAYGYTF. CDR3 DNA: TGTGCCAGCAGCTTCACAGGGGCCGTTGCCTATGGCTACACCTTC.

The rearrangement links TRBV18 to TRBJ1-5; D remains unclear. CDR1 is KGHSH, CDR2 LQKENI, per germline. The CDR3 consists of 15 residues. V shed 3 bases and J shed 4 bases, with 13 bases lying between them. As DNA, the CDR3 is TGTGCCAGCTCACCCGAAGTTTCCGCGAATCAGCCCCAGCATTTT. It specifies CASSPEVSANQPQHF.

Here the CDR3 reads CASSLRDPGPPRGQETQYF. The DNA for the CDR3 is TGTGCCAGCAGCTTGAGAGATCCGGGACCCCCGAGGGGGCAAGAGACCCAGTACTTC. This chain uses TRBV5-4 with TRBJ2-5, with a tentative D call TRBD1 (6 bases). V lost 1 base and J lost 2, with 24 bases in between. Looked up from germline, CDR1 is SGHNT and CDR2 is YYREEE (reference sequence). This CDR3 has 19 amino acids. The full variable domain, in which reference TRBV5-4 and TRBJ2-5 provide the parts outside the CDR3, is ETGVTQSPTHLIKTRGQQVTLRCSSQSGHNTVSWYQQALGQGPQFIFQYYREEENGRGNFPPRFSGLQFPNYSSELNVNALELDDSALYLCASSLRDPGPPRGQETQYFGPGTRLLVL.

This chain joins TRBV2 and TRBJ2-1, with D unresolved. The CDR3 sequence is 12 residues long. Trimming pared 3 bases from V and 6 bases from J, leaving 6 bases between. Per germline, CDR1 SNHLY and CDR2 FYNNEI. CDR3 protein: CASSDLGNEQFF. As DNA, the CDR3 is TGTGCCAGCAGTGACCTAGGCAATGAGCAGTTCTTC.